The sequence of this T cell receptor (beta chain) was determined in a study of shared clonotypes between healthy human individuals. This CDR3 region has 14 residues. Trimming cost V 4 bases and J 0 bases, with 10 bases left between them. Germline V gene sequence: CDR1 SNHLY, CDR2 FYNNEI. Naive CD8 populations comprised CD45RO-negative cells positively selected for CCR7, excluding terminally differentiated effector memory CD45RA+ cells. None of the donors, who were healthy HIV-negative adults, had recently had acute infections or vaccinations. It was across several immunoSEQ plates that each subset's genomic DNA was evenly split. Original processing methods: Filtering differed, since immunoSEQ gave only junction sequences and no quality scores. Generated by immunoSEQ multiplex PCR, the TCRdb table keeps only in-frame clones and is missing some. V and J calls and clone size are copied from that table; D and trimming were computed from the DNA. Seen here are about 2 million clones, 85% to 95% observed once, and the top ten hold more than 0.9%.

This receptor was identified in a young man in good health. The genes are TRBV2 and TRBJ2-7, with D unresolved. Sequenced: naive CD8+ T cells sorted from blood. The CDR3 is CASSAPGSSYEQYF. In DNA form, the CDR3 reads TGTGCCAGCAGTGCGCCGGGTAGCTCCTACGAGCAGTACTTC.